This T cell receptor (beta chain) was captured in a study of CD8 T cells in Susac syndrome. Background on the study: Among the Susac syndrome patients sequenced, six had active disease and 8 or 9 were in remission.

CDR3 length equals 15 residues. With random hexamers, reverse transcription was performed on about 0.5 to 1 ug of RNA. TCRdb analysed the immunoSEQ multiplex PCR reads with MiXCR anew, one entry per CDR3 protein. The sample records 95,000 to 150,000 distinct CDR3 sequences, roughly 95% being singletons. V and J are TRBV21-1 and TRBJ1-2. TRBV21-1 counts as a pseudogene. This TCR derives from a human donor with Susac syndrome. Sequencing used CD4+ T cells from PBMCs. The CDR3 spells CASSIWGRGGYGYTF. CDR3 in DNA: TGTGCCAGCAGCATCTGGGGGAGAGGCGGCTATGGCTACACCTTC.